A selection of T cell receptor beta chains follows, all from one sample in a study of blood T cell repertoires in COVID-19. The protocol was immunoSEQ multiplex PCR, while the TCRdb copy is restricted to in-frame clones and leaves out a portion. The table lists more than 110,000 clones, 80% to 85% of them singletons, with 7.5% to 8.5% in the top ten. What was sequenced was peripheral blood. The receptors derive from a human donor in a cohort sampled during active COVID-19. The CDR3 runs from the conserved cysteine through the conserved F or W. A D gene is named only where the DNA matches it firmly. Not all rows give a size; the values are once, few, many and, for expanded clones, a class.

CDR3 protein	CDR3 DNA	V gene	clone size	J gene	D gene
CASSFSPGLAGASYEQYF	TGTGCCAGCAGCTTTTCGCCGGGACTAGCGGGGGCCTCCTACGAGCAGTACTTC	TRBV11-2	-	TRBJ2-7	TRBD2
CASSTPGTDYGYTF	TGTGCCAGCAGCACCCCCGGGACAGACTATGGCTACACCTTC	TRBV5-4	-	TRBJ1-2	TRBD1
CASSFTDNQPQHF	TGTGCCAGCAGTTTCACAGACAATCAGCCCCAGCATTTT	TRBV6-5	few	TRBJ1-5	-
CASSSHRTGGSAEKLFF	TGTGCCAGCAGCTCTCATCGTACGGGGGGTTCGGCTGAAAAACTGTTTTTT	TRBV21-1	-	TRBJ1-4	-
CASSLERGLGTEAFF	TGTGCCAGCAGTTTAGAGAGGGGGCTGGGAACTGAAGCTTTCTTT	TRBV27	-	TRBJ1-1	TRBD1
CASSATGGNEQFF	TGTGCCAGTAGTGCGACAGGTGGGAATGAGCAGTTCTTC	TRBV19	once	TRBJ2-1	-
CASSQSRGFQPQHF	TGCGCCAGCAGTCAATCGCGAGGGTTTCAGCCCCAGCATTTT	TRBV23-1	-	TRBJ1-5	-
CASSLAGLYGYTF	TGTGCCAGCAGCTTGGCAGGACTCTATGGCTACACCTTC	TRBV11-2	-	TRBJ1-2	-
CAISETPWTGPRSQPQHF	TGTGCCATCAGTGAGACGCCTTGGACAGGGCCCAGAAGTCAGCCCCAGCATTTT	TRBV10-3	-	TRBJ1-5	TRBD1
CASSEVRNTGELFF	TGTGCCAGCAGTGAAGTCAGGAACACCGGGGAGCTGTTTTTT	TRBV6-1	-	TRBJ2-2	-
CASSLAGGTPEQYF	TGTGCCAGCAGCTTAGCAGGGGGTACCCCCGAGCAGTACTTC	TRBV7-9	few	TRBJ2-7	-
CASSQFQNTDTQYF	TGTGCCAGCAGCCAATTCCAGAATACAGATACGCAGTATTTT	TRBV3-1/TRBV3-2	-	TRBJ2-3	-
CASSPDRATETQYF	TGCGCCAGCAGCCCGGACAGGGCTACGGAGACCCAGTACTTC	TRBV5-1	-	TRBJ2-5	TRBD1
CASRGGNTEAFF	TGTGCCAGCAGAGGGGGAAACACTGAAGCTTTCTTT	TRBV6-5	few	TRBJ1-1	-
CASTNNGQGKNIQYF	TGTGCCAGTACTAACAACGGACAGGGCAAAAACATTCAGTACTTC	TRBV19	-	TRBJ2-4	TRBD1
CASKVGSREGYTF	TGTGCCAGCAAAGTCGGGTCCCGGGAGGGCTACACCTTC	TRBV2	-	TRBJ1-2	-
CASSGRQGQGYEQYF	TGTGCCAGCAGTGGAAGACAGGGCCAGGGGTACGAGCAGTACTTC	TRBV25-1	-	TRBJ2-7	TRBD1
CASCQTGLSNTEAFF	TGTGCCAGCTGTCAGACAGGGCTATCGAACACTGAAGCTTTCTTT	TRBV6-5	-	TRBJ1-1	TRBD1
CASRGTGGTGELFF	TGTGCCAGCAGAGGGACAGGGGGAACCGGGGAGCTGTTTTTT	TRBV6-4	-	TRBJ2-2	TRBD1
CASSLIGSGEGNQPQHF	TGTGCCAGCAGCTTAATTGGTTCCGGGGAGGGCAATCAGCCCCAGCATTTT	TRBV7-2	-	TRBJ1-5	-
CASSQAGAPSGANVLTF	TGTGCCAGCTCCCAGGCGGGGGCCCCCTCTGGGGCCAACGTCCTGACTTTC	TRBV18	-	TRBJ2-6	-
CASSEGGGLSEQFF	TGTGCCAGCAGTGAAGGCGGGGGGCTCTCAGAGCAGTTCTTC	TRBV2	few	TRBJ2-1	TRBD2
CASSQRTVEETQYF	TGTGCCAGCAGCCAAAGGACAGTAGAAGAGACCCAGTACTTC	TRBV3-1/TRBV3-2	-	TRBJ2-5	-